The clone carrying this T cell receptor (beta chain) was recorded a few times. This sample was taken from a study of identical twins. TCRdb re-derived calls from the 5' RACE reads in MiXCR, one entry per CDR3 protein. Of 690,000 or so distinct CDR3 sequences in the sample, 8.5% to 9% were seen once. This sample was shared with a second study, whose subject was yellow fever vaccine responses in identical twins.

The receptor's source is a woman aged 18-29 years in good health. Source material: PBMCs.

The CDR3 loop reads CASSFRPGLAGGPGNEQYF. CDR3 sequence (DNA): TGTGCCAGCAGTTTCAGACCAGGACTAGCGGGAGGGCCGGGCAACGAGCAGTACTTC. The genes are TRBV27 and TRBJ2-7, with TRBD2 matching 15 bases. The CDR3 covers 19 residues. Germline CDR1 reads MNHEY; CDR2 reads SMNVEV (reference sequence). V shed 3 bases and J 5 bases; nucleotides not matched to a gene: 14.